In this sample, the clone carrying this TCR beta chain turned up many times. Its antigen is unknown. This entry belongs to a study of Graves' ophthalmopathy and Graves' hyperthyroidism. Overall study findings and caveats: Also, most clonotypes expanded in the thyroid above 0.001 frequency appeared in blood. The model predicted progression of ophthalmopathy with a sensitivity of 70% to 71%, and its specificity was roughly 77%. Ophthalmopathy and stable hyperthyroidism were discriminated by a 13-signature model, with around 88% sensitivity and approximately 81% specificity.

Using RNA transcripts, the TCR beta CDR3 regions were amplified. RT-PCR in the first round used HTBI primers; a second-round multiplex PCR followed. TCRdb re-derived calls from the multiplex PCR reads in MiXCR, one entry per CDR3 protein. The sample holds 350,000 to 400,000 distinct CDR3 sequences; about 17% are singletons and the top ten take roughly 1.6%. Germline CDR1 reads GTSNPN; CDR2 reads SVGIG (reference sequence). V lost 1 base, J lost 4 bases, and 10 bases lay in between. The length of the CDR3 is 13 residues. Sequences were obtained from peripheral blood. The chain combines TRBV30 with TRBJ1-1; no reliable D call. This clonotype was obtained from a woman younger than 35 with Graves' ophthalmopathy. Here the CDR3 reads CAWSGSGFTEAFF. As DNA, the CDR3 is TGTGCCTGGAGTGGGTCGGGATTCACTGAAGCTTTCTTT.